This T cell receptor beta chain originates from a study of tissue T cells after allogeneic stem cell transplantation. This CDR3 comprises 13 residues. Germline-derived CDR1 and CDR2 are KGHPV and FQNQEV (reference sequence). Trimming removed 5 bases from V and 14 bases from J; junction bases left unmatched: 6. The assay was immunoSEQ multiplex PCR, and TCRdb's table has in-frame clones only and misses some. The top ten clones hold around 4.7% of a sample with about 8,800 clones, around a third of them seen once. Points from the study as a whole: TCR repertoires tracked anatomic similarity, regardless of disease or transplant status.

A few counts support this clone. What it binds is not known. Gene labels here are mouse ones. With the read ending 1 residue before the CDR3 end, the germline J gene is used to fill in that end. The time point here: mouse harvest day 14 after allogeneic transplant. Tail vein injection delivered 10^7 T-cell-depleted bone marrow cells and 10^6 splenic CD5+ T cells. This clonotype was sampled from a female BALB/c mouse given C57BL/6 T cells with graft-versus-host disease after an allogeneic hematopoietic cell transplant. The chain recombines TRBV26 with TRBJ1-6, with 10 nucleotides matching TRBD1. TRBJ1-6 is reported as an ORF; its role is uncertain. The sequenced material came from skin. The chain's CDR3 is CASSELGQGTLYF. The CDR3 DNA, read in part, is TGTGCCAGCAGTGAGCTGGGACAGGGGACCCTCTAC.